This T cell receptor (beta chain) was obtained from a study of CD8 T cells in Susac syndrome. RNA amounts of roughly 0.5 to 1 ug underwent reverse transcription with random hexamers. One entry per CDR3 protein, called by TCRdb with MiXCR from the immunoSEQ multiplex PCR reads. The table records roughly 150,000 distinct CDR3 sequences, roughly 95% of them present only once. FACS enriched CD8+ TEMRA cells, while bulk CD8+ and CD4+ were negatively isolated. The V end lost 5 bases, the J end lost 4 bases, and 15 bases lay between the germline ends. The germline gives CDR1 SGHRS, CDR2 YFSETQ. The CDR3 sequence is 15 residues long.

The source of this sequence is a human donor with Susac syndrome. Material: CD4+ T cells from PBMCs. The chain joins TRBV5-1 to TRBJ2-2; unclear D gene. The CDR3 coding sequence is TGCGCCAGCAGTCATGACGCCCCGGGCACCGGGGAGCTGTTTTTT. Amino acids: CASSHDAPGTGELFF.